This TCR beta chain was observed in a study of beta chain features in type 1 diabetes. Across the whole study: No patient-donor differences in age, gender, total cells or subset yield. Study findings and constraints: For Type 1 diabetes patients, all four CD4+ subsets carried TCRB CDR3s that were moderately but significantly shorter.

The authors reverse transcribed all of the isolated RNA, so sequencing captured expressed TCRB transcripts. Profiling relied on immunoSEQ multiplex PCR, and the TCRdb table lists in-frame clones only, not all of them. Of roughly 150,000 clones listed, around 10% are singletons. This clone was recorded a few times. Antigen: not known. One heparinised draw, averaging about 116 mL, was taken per donor. The trim removed 3 bases at V and 3 bases at J, leaving 2 bases unmatched. CDR3 length equals 15 residues. Germline CDR1 and CDR2: PRHDT and FYEKMQ (reference sequence). This clonotype was sampled from a man aged 25-45 years with type 1 diabetes. This chain joins TRBV13 and TRBJ2-6; 7 bases line up with TRBD1. Material: central memory CD4+ T cells from blood. The CDR3 spells CASSFRGSGANVLTF. The DNA for the CDR3 is TGTGCCAGCAGCTTCAGGGGGAGTGGGGCCAACGTCCTGACTTTC.